Listed below are T cell receptor beta chains from one sample, sequenced in a study of cytomegalovirus exposure and HLA in healthy donors. Using immunoSEQ multiplex PCR, the repertoire was profiled, and TCRdb retains in-frame clones only, with some absent. The sample has about 160,000 clones, roughly 80% seen once; the top ten hold about 12%. The source material was PBMCs. These receptors all come from a woman between 45 and 65 years old in good health and CMV-seronegative. Each CDR3 is given with its conserved first and last residue. Each record gives: CDR3 DNA, CDR3 protein, clone size, J gene, CDR3 length, D gene, V gene. The D gene is left open where the match is weak. Size values are once, few and many counts, or a class for expanded clones, and some rows have none.

TGCGCCAGCAGCCCAGGGGGCGTAACTCAGCCCCAGCATTTT | CASSPGGVTQPQHF | . | TRBJ1-5 | 14 | TRBD1 | TRBV5-1
TGTGCCAGTAGTGAAGGGGGAGATACGCAGTATTTT | CASSEGGDTQYF | . | TRBJ2-3 | 12 | . | TRBV19
TGTGCCAGTAATGGGGGGAGAGGGGTATCCTACAATGAGCAGTTCTTC | CASNGGRGVSYNEQFF | . | TRBJ2-1 | 16 | . | TRBV19
TGTGCCAGCAGTTTAAAGGGGGTTAGCAGATTCACAGATACGCAGTATTTT | CASSLKGVSRFTDTQYF | . | TRBJ2-3 | 17 | . | TRBV28
TGTGCCAGCAAACCCAGGGACAGGGGTAATCAGCCCCAGCATTTT | CASKPRDRGNQPQHF | . | TRBJ1-5 | 15 | TRBD1 | TRBV27
TGTGCCAGTAGTATATACGGACAGCATTACGAGCAGTACTTC | CASSIYGQHYEQYF | . | TRBJ2-7 | 14 | . | TRBV19
TGTGCCAGCAGTGACTCGACAGGGCCTGGAAACACCATATATTTT | CASSDSTGPGNTIYF | . | TRBJ1-3 | 15 | TRBD1 | TRBV25-1
TGTGCCAGCAGTTTATACCGGGTGACCGGGGAGCTGTTTTTT | CASSLYRVTGELFF | . | TRBJ2-2 | 14 | . | TRBV28
TGTGCCAGCACCCGACAGGGCTCCTACGAGCAGTACTTC | CASTRQGSYEQYF | . | TRBJ2-7 | 13 | TRBD1 | TRBV28
TGCGCCAGCAGCCAAACAGACAGATCGAACACTGAAGCTTTCTTT | CASSQTDRSNTEAFF | few | TRBJ1-1 | 15 | . | TRBV4-3
TGTGCCAGCAGCGTAGGGACAGGGGGCGGCTACACCTTC | CASSVGTGGGYTF | . | TRBJ1-2 | 13 | TRBD1 | TRBV13
TGTGCCAGCAGTAGGGGACTAGCGGGGGATTACGAGCAGTACTTC | CASSRGLAGDYEQYF | . | TRBJ2-7 | 15 | TRBD2 | TRBV6-1
TGTGCCACCAGCAGCGGACTAGCGGGAGTTAGTGAGCAGTTCTTC | CATSSGLAGVSEQFF | few | TRBJ2-1 | 15 | TRBD2 | TRBV15
TGTGCTAGTGGTTTGTTCATTACACCCCTTACATACAATGAGCAGTTCTTC | CASGLFITPLTYNEQFF | . | TRBJ2-1 | 17 | . | TRBV12-5
TGTGCCAGCAGCCCCACGGGGACGGGGGACTACTATGGCTACACCTTC | CASSPTGTGDYYGYTF | once | TRBJ1-2 | 16 | . | TRBV7-2
TGTGCCAGCAGCTATCCAGGGTGGACCGATACGCAGTATTTT | CASSYPGWTDTQYF | once | TRBJ2-3 | 14 | . | TRBV7-9
TGCGCCAGCAGCCCAGGGGTGGGGGACTACGAGCAGTACTTC | CASSPGVGDYEQYF | . | TRBJ2-7 | 14 | . | TRBV5-1
TGTGCCAGCAGCCAAGATTCAGGGCTTGGCTACACCTTC | CASSQDSGLGYTF | . | TRBJ1-2 | 13 | . | TRBV4-2
TGTGCCAGCAGTGTGGACAGGGGGCTCACCGGGGAGCTGTTTTTT | CASSVDRGLTGELFF | . | TRBJ2-2 | 15 | TRBD1 | TRBV6-1
TGTGCCAGTGGGGAGGCAGATTACGAGCAGTACTTC | CASGEADYEQYF | . | TRBJ2-7 | 12 | . | TRBV7-2
TGTGCCAGCAGTCCCGACAGGGCAAGTCAGCCCCAGCATTTT | CASSPDRASQPQHF | . | TRBJ1-5 | 14 | TRBD1 | TRBV6-1
TGTGCCAGCAGCAAGAAGGAGGGGACCGAAGCTTTCTTT | CASSKKEGTEAFF | . | TRBJ1-1 | 13 | . | TRBV6-6